Presented here are 26 T cell receptor beta chains from one specimen sequenced in a study of regulatory T cells in long-lasting Graves disease. Construction of TCR beta libraries relied on iRepertoire HTBI primers and on Arm-PCR targeting CDR3 regions. MiXCR was run by TCRdb on the multiplex PCR reads, yielding one entry per CDR3 protein. The table records approximately 500,000 distinct CDR3 sequences, about 22% of them present only once. Time point of the sample: persistent/refractory GD, antithyroid drugs over 5 years with positive TRAb. Preparation of the TCR library used RNA extracted from PBMCs. Sequenced material: peripheral blood mononuclear cells (PBMCs), taken when the disease was refractory, from a patient treated with antithyroid drugs. The receptors were gathered from a female donor with Graves disease.

The sample holds a few counts of this clonotype. The genes are TRBV7-2 and TRBJ2-3, with TRBD2 as a possible D gene (5 bases). The V gene lost 1 base and the J gene lost 0 bases, with 11 bases spanning the gap. This CDR3 has 16 amino acids. Germline lookup yields CDR1 SGHTA and CDR2 FQGNSA. The CDR3 nucleotides read TGTGCCAGCAGCTTAGTAGGTCGGGGAAGCACAGATACGCAGTATTTT. As protein: CASSLVGRGSTDTQYF. Filled out from reference TRBV7-2 and TRBJ2-3, the complete variable domain reads GAGVSQSPSNKVTEKGKDVELRCDPISGHTALYWYRQSLGQGLEFLIYFQGNSAPDKSGLPSDRFSAERTGGSVSTLTIQRTQQEDSAVYLCASSLVGRGSTDTQYFGPGTRLTVL.

The CDR3 is CASRRGLASHEQYF. For the CDR3, the DNA is TGCGCCAGCCGTAGGGGACTAGCGTCCCACGAGCAGTACTTC. The chain links TRBV5-1 to TRBJ2-7, with TRBD2 matching over 10 bases. This CDR3 spans 14 amino acids. With 7 bases clipped from V and 5 bases from J, the junction kept 9 bases outside the gene matches. The germline CDR1 and CDR2 sequences are SGHRS and YFSETQ.

As regards this clonotype: Given a much more abundant clone one base away, this may be a read error. V usage is TRBV30 and J usage is TRBJ1-2; tentative D call: TRBD1 (6 bases). CDR1 and CDR2 from the germline V gene are GTSNPN and SVGIG (reference sequence). The CDR3 has 12 residues. V was clipped by 2 bases and J by 6 bases, with 10 bases between them. In DNA form, the CDR3 reads TGTGCCTGGAGTCCAGGGGACCATGGCTACACCTTC. Amino acids: CAWSPGDHGYTF.

A word on this clonotype: This sequence may be a read error, since a much larger clone differs from it by one base. The chain joins TRBV7-9 to TRBJ2-7, with D possibly TRBD2 on 6 matching bases. Per the germline V gene, CDR1 is SEHNR and CDR2 is FQNEAQ (reference sequence). Trimming left V 2 bases short and J 5 bases short, with 10 bases between. This CDR3 is built from 13 residues. CDR3 coding DNA: TGTGCCAGCAGCTTAATCTGGGGGGACGAGCAGTACTTC. Its protein is CASSLIWGDEQYF. Full variable domain (missing parts from reference TRBV7-9 and TRBJ2-7): DTGVSQNPRHKITKRGQNVTFRCDPISEHNRLYWYRQTLGQGPEFLTYFQNEAQLEKSRLLSDRFSAERPKGSFSTLEIQRTEQGDSAMYLCASSLIWGDEQYFGPGTRLTVT.

The J gene is TRBJ2-7, the V gene TRBV7-9; 8 nucleotides align to TRBD1. Germline V gene sequence: CDR1 SEHNR, CDR2 FQNEAQ (reference sequence). With 5 bases clipped from V and 0 bases from J, the junction kept 9 bases outside the gene matches. This CDR3 region has 16 residues. Here the CDR3 reads CASSPQGDRPSYEQYF. As DNA, the CDR3 is TGTGCCAGCAGCCCCCAAGGGGACAGGCCCTCCTACGAGCAGTACTTC.

The CDR3 loop is CASSLLRPGELFF. The CDR3 region has the DNA TGTGCCAGCAGTTTGTTGAGGCCCGGGGAGCTGTTTTTT. The rearrangement joins TRBV12-3 or TRBV12-4 to TRBJ2-2, with D unresolved. Trimming stripped 3 bases from V and 6 bases from J, with 8 bases between. There are 13 residues in the CDR3.

The CDR3 DNA follows: TGTGCCAGCAGCCCTAGGCCTACAGTGATCACCTACGAGCAGTACTTC. This codes for CASSPRPTVITYEQYF. The genes are TRBV7-2 and TRBJ2-7, with unresolved D. The CDR3 runs to 16 residues. V shed 5 bases and J shed 2 bases, with 19 bases lying between them. Germline V gene sequence: CDR1 SGHTA, CDR2 FQGNSA.

This CDR3 reads CASSYSDPGTEAFF. In DNA, the CDR3 is TGTGCCAGCAGTTACTCGGATCCCGGCACTGAAGCTTTCTTT. The chain combines TRBV6-2 or TRBV6-3 with TRBJ1-1, with D hard to call. The ends were cut back, 0 bases at V and 4 bases at J, with 9 bases in the middle. Germline-derived CDR1 and CDR2 are MNHEY and SVGEGT. The CDR3 runs 14 residues.

This chain joins TRBV14 and TRBJ2-2; 8 bases match TRBD2. Germline V gene lookup returns CDR1 SGHDN and CDR2 FVKESK. The CDR3 contains 18 residues. Trimming cost V 1 base and J 1 base; bases outside gene matches: 8. The CDR3 here is CASSQVWERGWNTGELFF. In DNA form, the CDR3 reads TGTGCCAGCAGCCAAGTGTGGGAGCGGGGGTGGAACACCGGGGAGCTGTTTTTT.

In this sample, this clonotype turned up a few times. CDR3 sequence reads: CASRDIRNQPQHF. The CDR3 bases are TGTGCCAGCAGGGACATTCGCAATCAGCCCCAGCATTTT. The rearrangement links TRBV6-1 to TRBJ1-5, with a possible D match to TRBD1 (5 bases). Between the trimmed V and J ends, which lost 6 bases and 2 bases, there was a span of 8 bases. CDR3 length: 13 residues. Germline V lookup: CDR1 MNHNS, CDR2 SASEGT.

This clonotype was counted a few times. CDR3 sequence reads: CASSLTGFQETQYF. The CDR3 bases are TGTGCCAGCAGCCTGACAGGGTTTCAAGAGACCCAGTACTTC. The chain recombines TRBV3-1 with TRBJ2-5; 7 bases agree with TRBD1. Germline lookup yields CDR1 LGHDT and CDR2 YNNKEL (reference sequence). The trim removed 4 bases at V and 2 bases at J, leaving 4 bases unmatched. This CDR3 has 14 residues.

This clonotype has a count of ten or more. This sequence joins TRBV6-2 or TRBV6-3 and TRBJ1-1; D call uncertain. There are 15 residues in the CDR3. Trimming stripped 4 bases from V and 4 bases from J, with 16 bases between. Germline-derived CDR1 and CDR2 are MNHEY and SVGEGT. The CDR3 sequence is CASSFSQLLPTEAFF. The CDR3 DNA sequence: TGTGCCAGCAGTTTTTCACAGCTGCTACCCACTGAAGCTTTCTTT.

Many counts were recorded for this clonotype. CDR3 loop: CASTGRYTLGNQPQHF. The DNA for the CDR3 is TGTGCCAGCACCGGACGTTACACCCTTGGCAATCAGCCCCAGCATTTT. The chain has TRBV6-2 or TRBV6-3 and TRBJ1-5; no clear D. Trimming cost V 7 bases and J 2 bases, with 18 bases left between them. Germline CDR1 MNHEY, CDR2 SVGEGT. CDR3 length equals 16 residues.

Concerning this clonotype: Given a much more abundant clone one base away, this may be a read error. The chain carries TRBV27 and TRBJ2-5; 10 bases are a match to TRBD2. CDR1 MNHEY and CDR2 SMNVEV come from the germline V gene (reference sequence). The CDR3 length is 16 residues. Written as DNA, the CDR3 is TGTGCCAGCAATTTAGCCGGGACTAGCGACCAAGAGACCCAGTACTTC. Protein: CASNLAGTSDQETQYF.

With respect to this clonotype: This sequence may be a read error, since a much larger clone differs from it by one base. This rearrangement joins TRBV27 to TRBJ2-5; the D is unclear. The CDR3 covers 14 residues. Per germline, CDR1 MNHEY and CDR2 SMNVEV (reference sequence). Trimming pared 5 bases from V and 6 bases from J, leaving 16 bases between. CDR3 region: CASSEGNLRQTQYF. The CDR3 region has the DNA TGTGCCAGCAGTGAAGGAAACCTAAGGCAGACCCAGTACTTC.

The V call is TRBV18, the J call TRBJ1-4; no definite D call. V dropped 4 bases and J dropped 6 bases, with 9 bases sitting between them. This CDR3 contains 13 residues. Per the germline V gene, CDR1 is KGHSH and CDR2 is LQKENI. The CDR3 sequence is CASSLAFDEKLFF. The CDR3 nucleotides are TGTGCCAGCTCACTCGCGTTTGATGAAAAACTGTTTTTT.

This clonotype was seen at least ten times. This sequence joins TRBV6-5 and TRBJ2-7; possibly TRBD1 or TRBD2 for D (5 bases each). Germline values: CDR1 MNHEY, CDR2 SVGAGI. The CDR3 is 16 residues long. The V gene lost 1 base and the J gene lost 3 bases, with 16 bases spanning the gap. CDR3 nucleotide sequence: TGTGCCAGCAGTTACTATAAGGGTAGGGACCACTACGAGCAGTACTTC. Translating it yields CASSYYKGRDHYEQYF.

Worth noting for this clonotype: This is likely a read error, given that the CDR3 carries no conserved phenylalanine or tryptophan at its end. V gene TRBV20-1 combines with J gene TRBJ2-5; D call uncertain. V dropped 1 base and J dropped 5 bases, with 17 bases sitting between them. The germline gives CDR1 DFQATT, CDR2 SNEGSKA (reference sequence). There are 15 residues in the CDR3. CDR3 protein: CSARGLAETRETQYL. The CDR3 region has the DNA TGCAGTGCTAGAGGCTTAGCAGAGACCAGGGAGACCCAGTACCTC.

The CDR3 sequence: CASSYGLAGGDGANVLTF. The CDR3, as DNA: TGTGCCAGCAGTTACGGACTAGCGGGAGGGGATGGGGCCAACGTCCTGACTTTC. This chain uses TRBV6-5 with TRBJ2-6; 15 bases agree with TRBD2. V lost 2 bases, J lost 3 bases, and 2 bases stayed unmatched. Looked up from germline, CDR1 is MNHEY and CDR2 is SVGAGI. The CDR3 totals 18 residues.

The gene calls are TRBV6-9 and TRBJ1-2; D gene unclear. The CDR3 covers 14 residues. Germline V lookup: CDR1 MNHGY, CDR2 SVAAGI. The germline V and J ends were trimmed by 3 bases and 0 bases, with 8 bases remaining between them. CDR3: CASSYKRTNYGYTF. The CDR3 DNA reads as TGTGCCAGCAGTTACAAACGAACTAACTATGGCTACACCTTC.

This chain uses TRBV20-1 with TRBJ2-5; the match to TRBD1 covers 7 bases. V lost 0 bases to trimming and J lost 1 base; unmatched junction nucleotides: 14. CDR3 length equals 18 residues. Germline V CDR1 and CDR2: DFQATT, SNEGSKA (reference sequence). CDR3 nucleotides: TGCAGTGCTAGAGATTGGGGAGCCCCAAGACAGGGCCAAGAGACCCAGTACTTC. It translates to CSARDWGAPRQGQETQYF.

In regard to this clonotype: A much larger clone sits a single nucleotide away, making a read error possible. The chain recombines TRBV12-3 or TRBV12-4 with TRBJ1-3; tentatively, D is TRBD1 (5 bases). The CDR3 consists of 15 residues. CDR3 loop: CASSLDIASGNTVYF. The CDR3 nucleotides are TGTGCCAGCAGTTTGGACATAGCCTCTGGAAACACCGTATATTTT.

A few counts support this clonotype. The junction does not match germline at one end; this may be a read error. The V gene is TRBV7-2, the J gene TRBJ1-2; possible D gene TRBD1, 5 bases. The CDR3 sequence is 11 residues long. CDR1 and CDR2 from the germline V gene are SGHTA and FQGNSA. As DNA, the CDR3 is TGTGCCAGCAGCTTAAAGGACAACCGACGCTTC. Its translation: CASSLKDNRRF.

This clonotype was counted only a few times. The rearrangement links TRBV27 to TRBJ2-1; D not certain. The CDR3 runs to 16 residues. V shed 1 base and J shed 0 bases, with 10 bases lying between them. Germline CDR1 reads MNHEY; CDR2 reads SMNVEV (reference sequence). CDR3 residues: CASSLLARSSYNEQFF. For the CDR3, the DNA is TGTGCCAGCAGTTTATTGGCGCGTAGCTCCTACAATGAGCAGTTCTTC.

This chain connects TRBV20-1 to TRBJ2-4; D possibly corresponds to TRBD1 (6 bases). Germline V gene sequence: CDR1 DFQATT, CDR2 SNEGSKA (reference sequence). The length of the CDR3 is 15 residues. The ends were cut back, 0 bases at V and 0 bases at J, with 9 bases in the middle. The CDR3 spells CSARETQGAKNIQYF. DNA for the CDR3: TGCAGTGCTAGAGAAACACAGGGAGCCAAAAACATTCAGTACTTC.

This chain joins TRBV3-1 and TRBJ1-2; the D is unclear. CDR1 is LGHDT and CDR2 is YNNKEL in the germline V gene (reference sequence). The V end was cut by 2 bases, the J end by 4 bases, with 11 bases between. CDR3 length equals 14 residues. CDR3 nucleotide sequence: TGTGCCAGCAGCCAAAGTCTGAACGGCTATGGCTACACCTTC. Translation gives CASSQSLNGYGYTF. Looking up the rest from reference TRBV3-1 and TRBJ1-2 gives the full variable domain: DTAVSQTPKYLVTQMGNDKSIKCEQNLGHDTMYWYKQDSKKFLKIMFSYNNKELIINETVPNRFSPKSPDKAHLNLHINSLELGDSAVYFCASSQSLNGYGYTFGSGTRLTVV.